These 11 T cell receptor beta chains originate from one sample sequenced in a study of siplizumab effects on memory and regulatory T cells. Sequencing was performed with immunoSEQ multiplex PCR; in TCRdb, only in-frame clones are kept and a portion is missing. The sample lists roughly 56,000 clones, around 97% occurring once. Specimen: naive CD8+ T cells sorted from blood. These receptors originate from a human donor in good health.

CDR3 protein: CASSPNYNEQFF. CDR3 nucleotide sequence: TGCGCCAGCAGCCCTAACTACAATGAGCAGTTCTTC. This sequence joins TRBV5-1 and TRBJ2-1; D gene unclear. Germline V CDR1 and CDR2: SGHRS, YFSETQ. The CDR3 has 12 amino acids. V lost 4 bases to trimming and J lost 3 bases, with 5 bases between them.

The CDR3 here is CASGLGINTGELFF. DNA for the CDR3: TGTGCTAGTGGTTTGGGAATTAACACCGGGGAGCTGTTTTTT. The chain is built from TRBV12-5 and TRBJ2-2, with D uncertain. Germline-derived CDR1 and CDR2 are LGHNT and FRNRAP. This CDR3 region has 14 residues. Trimming stripped 1 base from V and 2 bases from J, with 5 bases between. Full variable domain (outside the CDR3, taken from reference TRBV12-5 and TRBJ2-2): DARVTQTPRHKVTEMGQEVTMRCQPILGHNTVFWYRQTMMQGLELLAYFRNRAPLDDSGMPKDRFSAEMPDATLATLKIQPSEPRDSAVYFCASGLGINTGELFFGEGSRLTVL.

The chain recombines TRBV5-6 with TRBJ1-1; possible D gene TRBD1, 6 bases. Germline loops: CDR1 SGHDT, CDR2 YYEEEE. Trimming cost V 1 base and J 5 bases, with 9 bases left between them. This CDR3 is 13 amino acids long. The CDR3 here is CASSLTGSTEAFF. The CDR3 bases are TGTGCCAGCAGCTTGACAGGGAGTACTGAAGCTTTCTTT.

The chain carries TRBV29-1 and TRBJ1-3; TRBD1 might be the D (6 bases). Germline-derived CDR1 and CDR2 are SQVTM and ANQGSEA. This CDR3 has 15 amino acids. With 6 bases removed from V and 0 bases from J, the gap between germline ends came to 15 bases. DNA of the CDR3: TGCAGCGTAGATGACAGGTCCAACTCTGGAAACACCATATATTTT. As protein: CSVDDRSNSGNTIYF. Filled out from reference TRBV29-1 and TRBJ1-3, the complete variable domain reads SAVISQKPSRDICQRGTSLTIQCQVDSQVTMMFWYRQQPGQSLTLIATANQGSEATYESGFVIDKFPISRPNLTFSTLTVSNMSPEDSSIYLCSVDDRSNSGNTIYFGEGSWLTVV.

This rearrangement joins TRBV27 to TRBJ2-7; D is perhaps TRBD1 (5 bases). The germline gives CDR1 MNHEY, CDR2 SMNVEV (reference sequence). The CDR3 extends over 15 amino acids. The germline V and J ends were trimmed by 0 bases and 5 bases, with 14 bases remaining between them. The CDR3 here is CASSLSFSTAHEQYF. In nucleotides, the CDR3 is TGTGCCAGCAGTTTATCGTTTTCGACAGCACACGAGCAGTACTTC.

V gene TRBV5-5 combines with J gene TRBJ1-1; 7 bases match TRBD1. The germline gives CDR1 SGHKS, CDR2 YYEKEE (reference sequence). This CDR3 is 14 amino acids long. The V segment lost 4 bases and the J segment 14 bases; nucleotides outside the gene matches: 17. The DNA of the CDR3 is TGTGCCAGCAGCACTAACAGGGGCCCCGGCCGGCGCTTCTTT. Protein product: CASSTNRGPGRRFF. Supplemented by reference TRBV5-5 and TRBJ1-1, the full variable domain reads DAGVTQSPTHLIKTRGQQVTLRCSPISGHKSVSWYQQVLGQGPQFIFQYYEKEERGRGNFPDRFSARQFPNYSSELNVNALLLGDSALYLCASSTNRGPGRRFFGQGTRLTVV.

The V call is TRBV27, the J call TRBJ2-5, with a tentative D call TRBD1 (5 bases). TRBJ2-7 explains the end of the DNA better; the J call may be wrong. Germline V gene data show CDR1 as MNHEY and CDR2 as SMNVEV (reference sequence). CDR3 length: 14 residues. CDR3 protein: CASSLGRAPYEQYF. The CDR3 DNA follows: TGTGCCAGCAGTTTGGGGCGCGCACCCTACGAGCAGTACTTC.

The V call is TRBV7-2, the J call TRBJ2-7; TRBD2 aligns across 12 bases. CDR1 SGHTA and CDR2 FQGNSA come from the germline V gene. V lost 6 bases and J lost 2; bases outside the gene matches: 14. The CDR3 length is 18 residues. The chain's CDR3 is CASSPGTSGPSLTYEQYF. In DNA, the CDR3 is TGTGCCAGCAGTCCCGGGACTAGCGGGCCCAGCCTCACCTACGAGCAGTACTTC.

The chain couples TRBV5-4 to TRBJ1-3, with TRBD1 as a possible D gene (6 bases). The V end was cut by 3 bases, the J end by 2 bases, with 18 bases between. This CDR3 is 17 amino acids long. Per the germline V gene, CDR1 is SGHNT and CDR2 is YYREEE (reference sequence). The DNA of the CDR3 is TGTGCCAGCAGCTCGGTGGGGGGCGCGGGTCCTGGAAACACCATATATTTT. It is translated as CASSSVGGAGPGNTIYF.

This chain links TRBV6-5 with TRBJ1-5; the match to TRBD1 covers 9 bases. CDR3 length: 14 residues. The V and J ends lost 6 bases and 4 bases, in that order; junction bases with no gene match: 4. Germline CDR1 reads MNHEY; CDR2 reads SVGAGI. The DNA of the CDR3 is TGTGCCAGCAGAACCGGGACAGGGAATCAGCCCCAGCATTTT. It codes for CASRTGTGNQPQHF.

V gene TRBV19 combines with J gene TRBJ1-5; 7 bases fit TRBD1. Germline V gene lookup returns CDR1 LNHDA and CDR2 SQIVND (reference sequence). The ends lost 8 bases at V and 7 bases at J; junction bases unmatched: 11. This CDR3 is built from 14 residues. The CDR3 loop is CASSHRGVGQPQHF. The CDR3 DNA reads as TGTGCCAGTTCCCACAGGGGCGTAGGGCAGCCCCAGCATTTT. Full variable domain (outside the CDR3, taken from reference TRBV19 and TRBJ1-5): DGGITQSPKYLFRKEGQNVTLSCEQNLNHDAMYWYRQDPGQGLRLIYYSQIVNDFQKGDIAEGYSVSREKKESFPLTVTSAQKNPTAFYLCASSHRGVGQPQHFGDGTRLSIL.